The 14 T cell receptor beta chains presented below share a single source sample, sequenced in a study of blood T cell repertoires in COVID-19. Some clones are missing from TCRdb's copy, which holds only in-frame ones; the method was immunoSEQ multiplex PCR. The sample carries 200,000 to 250,000 clones, 75% to 85% recorded once. The sample taken for sequencing was peripheral blood. The source of these receptors is a woman aged 30 to 39 with COVID-19, enrolled during active disease.

CDR3 in DNA: TGCAGTGCCCCCCCGAGCTACGAGCAGTACTTC. Amino acid sequence: CSAPPSYEQYF. The chain uses TRBV20-1 and TRBJ2-7; D remains ambiguous. The CDR3 totals 11 residues. CDR1 and CDR2 (germline): DFQATT, SNEGSKA (reference sequence). Trimming pared 6 bases from V and 3 bases from J, leaving 9 bases between.

This chain links TRBV11-1 with TRBJ2-1; no reliable D call. V was cut by 3 bases and J by 0 bases, with 6 bases left in between. This CDR3 comprises 14 residues. Germline V gives CDR1 SGHAT, CDR2 FQDESV (reference sequence). This chain's CDR3 is CASSLASSYNEQFF. Written as DNA, the CDR3 is TGTGCCAGCAGCTTGGCTAGCTCCTACAATGAGCAGTTCTTC.

The CDR3 reads CASSLAGGGQETQYF. CDR3 nucleotides: TGTGCCAGCAGCCTAGCGGGAGGCGGCCAAGAGACCCAGTACTTC. The chain carries TRBV6-5 and TRBJ2-5, with 11 nucleotides matching TRBD2. The junction had 4 bases not matched to a gene; V was cut back by 6 bases and J by 1 base. The CDR3 is made up of 15 amino acids. Germline V gene data show CDR1 as MNHEY and CDR2 as SVGAGI.

This rearrangement joins TRBV19 to TRBJ2-7; TRBD2 agrees at 10 bases. Germline V gene data show CDR1 as LNHDA and CDR2 as SQIVND (reference sequence). Losses at the gene ends were 8 bases for V and 5 bases for J; bases not matched to a gene: 15. The CDR3 sequence is 16 residues long. CDR3 in DNA: TGTGCCAGTCGGGAAAGCGGGAGGGCCATAACAAACGAGCAGTACTTC. It translates to CASRESGRAITNEQYF. The whole variable domain, filled in from reference TRBV19 and TRBJ2-7, reads DGGITQSPKYLFRKEGQNVTLSCEQNLNHDAMYWYRQDPGQGLRLIYYSQIVNDFQKGDIAEGYSVSREKKESFPLTVTSAQKNPTAFYLCASRESGRAITNEQYFGPGTRLTVT.

The J gene is TRBJ2-1, the V gene TRBV24-1; D possibly corresponds to TRBD1 (6 bases). Germline values: CDR1 KGHDR, CDR2 SFDVKD. This CDR3 is 15 amino acids long. The V gene lost 4 bases and the J gene lost 10 bases, with 19 bases spanning the gap. For the CDR3, the DNA is TGTGCCACCAGTGACCGGACAGCCTCTTTTTTAGAGCAGTTCTTC. Encoded protein: CATSDRTASFLEQFF.

The chain is built from TRBV19 and TRBJ1-5; maybe TRBD1 (6 bases). Between the trimmed V and J ends, which lost 1 base and 6 bases, there was a span of 19 bases. The CDR3 loop spans 17 amino acids. Germline CDR1 LNHDA, CDR2 SQIVND (reference sequence). The CDR3 spells CASSIGPQGVGVQPQHF. The CDR3 bases are TGTGCCAGTAGTATAGGACCACAGGGTGTAGGGGTTCAGCCCCAGCATTTT.

A note on this clone: This sample also contains other DNA sequences that code for the same CDR3. The gene calls are TRBV12-3 or TRBV12-4 and TRBJ1-5; D is unclear. The CDR3 is 13 amino acids. Trimming left V 6 bases short and J 4 bases short, with 10 bases between. The CDR3 region has the DNA TGTGCCAGCAGCCTACGGGGAAATCAGCCCCAGCATTTT. Protein sequence: CASSLRGNQPQHF.

The chain is built from TRBV2 and TRBJ1-2; D may be TRBD1 (5 bases). Looked up from germline, CDR1 is SNHLY and CDR2 is FYNNEI. This CDR3 has 15 residues. V was trimmed by 5 bases and J by 0 bases, leaving 13 bases between them. The CDR3 region is CASSLRTSANYGYTF. The DNA of the CDR3 is TGTGCCAGCAGTCTTCGGACATCTGCTAACTATGGCTACACCTTC.

The chain links TRBV6-5 to TRBJ1-1; 8 bases line up with TRBD1. The ends lost 0 bases at V and 0 bases at J; junction bases unmatched: 0. There are 15 residues in the CDR3. In germline, CDR1 is MNHEY, CDR2 SVGAGI. For the CDR3, the DNA is TGTGCCAGCAGTTACTCGGGACAGGTGAACACTGAAGCTTTCTTT. Protein product: CASSYSGQVNTEAFF.

This clone turned up a few times. The CDR3 bases are TGCAGCGTCATTCAAGGCCAAGGGGGCGGAACTGAAGCTTTCTTT. This encodes CSVIQGQGGGTEAFF. V and J are TRBV29-1 and TRBJ1-1; TRBD1 agrees at 7 bases. J gave up 5 bases and V 6 bases, and 15 bases lay outside the gene matches. The CDR3 has 15 residues. CDR1 is SQVTM, CDR2 ANQGSEA, per germline.

The CDR3 reads CASRLGDSPLHF. The CDR3, as DNA: TGTGCCAGCCGTCTAGGGGATTCACCCCTCCACTTT. This rearrangement joins TRBV7-9 to TRBJ1-6; D is perhaps TRBD1 (5 bases). V dropped 8 bases and J dropped 8 bases, with 10 bases sitting between them. Germline loops: CDR1 SEHNR, CDR2 FQNEAQ (reference sequence). The CDR3 length is 12 residues.

The count of this clone is one. The chain uses TRBV25-1 and TRBJ2-7; 12 positions match TRBD2. This CDR3 is built from 16 residues. The germline V gene has CDR1 MGHDK and CDR2 SYGVNS. The V and J ends lost 6 bases and 2 bases, in that order; junction bases with no gene match: 8. CDR3 DNA: TGTGCCAGCAGGATGGGGCTAGCGGGGGGGACCTACGAGCAGTACTTC. It yields the protein CASRMGLAGGTYEQYF.

The chain links TRBV5-4 to TRBJ2-7; D might be TRBD2 (6 bases). Germline CDR1 and CDR2: SGHNT and YYREEE (reference sequence). Trimming shortened V by 1 base and J by 2 bases, and 13 bases separated the two germline ends. This CDR3 spans 15 amino acids. DNA for the CDR3: TGTGCCAGCAGCTTGTCTAGCGCCGCGACCTACGAGCAGTACTTC. Translation: CASSLSSAATYEQYF.

The V and J genes are TRBV4-1 and TRBJ2-7; D unresolved. The CDR3 is 15 residues long. Germline CDR1 MGHRA, CDR2 YSYEKL. V lost 3 bases, J lost 0 bases, and 12 bases lay in between. The CDR3 DNA sequence: TGCGCCAGCAGCCAGCTCCCGTTCAGCTCCTACGAGCAGTACTTC. Protein: CASSQLPFSSYEQYF.